Reported below is one T cell receptor beta chain. Its specificity is not known. V gave up 4 bases and J gave up 4 bases, with 16 bases separating them. From germline, CDR1 is MRHNA and CDR2 SNTAGT. The CDR3 length is 15 residues. PCR primers comprised 60 Vbeta and 13 Jbeta primers. Sequencing used immunoSEQ multiplex PCR; TCRdb keeps in-frame clones, though not all of them. The sample shows around 200,000 clones, 86% of them seen only once. The data derive from a study of cytomegalovirus exposure and HLA in healthy donors. Donors likely had unrecorded immune exposures despite being nominally healthy when sampled. Findings and caveats of the study: When analyzed later, the rates of TCR association showed variation by HLA locus, with DRB1 the most and HLA-C the fewest.

The sample was PBMCs. This TCR was sampled from a woman in her 30s in good health and CMV-seronegative. This chain joins TRBV6-4 and TRBJ1-2; D unresolved. CDR3 protein: CASSAPLGRAYGYTF. Written as DNA, the CDR3 is TGTGCCAGCAGTGCCCCACTCGGGAGGGCCTATGGCTACACCTTC.